One and the same sample provided the 6 T cell receptor beta chains below, sequenced in a study of blood T cell repertoires in COVID-19. TCRdb keeps only in-frame clones here, not all; method: immunoSEQ multiplex PCR. Of about 15,000 clones listed, 86% are singletons. Sequenced material: peripheral blood. The source is a human donor in a cohort sampled during active COVID-19.

The chain links TRBV6-6 to TRBJ2-7; a possible D gene is TRBD1 (6 bases). Between the trimmed V and J ends, which lost 8 bases and 5 bases, there was a span of 10 bases. Germline V lookup: CDR1 MNHNY, CDR2 SVGAGI (reference sequence). The length of the CDR3 is 11 residues. The CDR3 DNA sequence: TGTGCCAGCTTGACAGGCCACGAGCAGTACTTC. It translates to CASLTGHEQYF.

This rearrangement joins TRBV5-1 to TRBJ2-1; 8 bases map to TRBD2. Unmatched junction bases numbered 4, after V lost 7 bases and J lost 1 base. This CDR3 comprises 14 residues. Germline V gene lookup returns CDR1 SGHRS and CDR2 YFSETQ. DNA for the CDR3: TGCGCCAGCCAAATAGCGGGGTCCTACAATGAGCAGTTCTTC. This encodes CASQIAGSYNEQFF. The entire variable domain, with the rest obtained from reference TRBV5-1 and TRBJ2-1, is as follows: KAGVTQTPRYLIKTRGQQVTLSCSPISGHRSVSWYQQTPGQGLQFLFEYFSETQRNKGNFPGRFSGRQFSNSRSEMNVSTLELGDSALYLCASQIAGSYNEQFFGPGTRLTVL.

The V call is TRBV7-9, the J call TRBJ2-2; TRBD1 matches at 9 bases. Unmatched junction bases numbered 9, after V lost 8 bases and J lost 2 bases. CDR3 size: 16 residues. Germline CDR1 is SEHNR and CDR2 is FQNEAQ (reference sequence). This CDR3 reads CASGGQGPVNTGELFF. The CDR3 coding sequence is TGTGCCAGCGGGGGACAGGGCCCGGTTAACACCGGGGAGCTGTTTTTT.

This chain uses TRBV24-1 with TRBJ2-7; 7 positions match TRBD2. The CDR3 runs to 16 residues. Germline V gene sequence: CDR1 KGHDR, CDR2 SFDVKD. V gave up 12 bases and J gave up 4 bases; unmatched junction bases: 20. The CDR3 DNA reads TGTGCCCCCTCCAGGGAAGGGCAGGGAGGGGAATACGAGCAGTACTTC. Encoded protein: CAPSREGQGGEYEQYF.

This clone rates as medium-sized. The V call is TRBV19, the J call TRBJ1-2; a possible D gene is TRBD1 (6 bases). V lost 6 bases to trimming and J lost 7 bases, with 12 bases between them. There are 12 residues in the CDR3. Germline V CDR1 and CDR2: LNHDA, SQIVND (reference sequence). CDR3: CASSYTGSGYTF. CDR3 sequence (DNA): TGTGCCAGTAGCTATACAGGGTCTGGCTACACCTTC.

The CDR3 nucleotides are TGTGCCAGCAGCTTAGCGGGACTAGCGGGGGGAGAGCAGTACTTC. Translated, it gives CASSLAGLAGGEQYF. The V and J genes are TRBV7-2 and TRBJ2-7; TRBD2 matches at 15 bases. CDR3 size: 15 residues. Germline CDR1 reads SGHTA; CDR2 reads FQGNSA. V shed 0 bases, J shed 7 bases, and the junction held 1 base outside the gene matches.